The 21 T cell receptor beta chains below all came from one sample that was sequenced in a study of OX40 agonist ivuxolimab in advanced cancers. TCRdb's table, derived via immunoSEQ multiplex PCR, lists solely in-frame clones and lacks some. The data show around 71,000 clones, roughly 86% seen once. Sequenced here: CD4+ or CD8+ T cells sorted from blood, sampled in a trial of the OX40 agonist ivuxolimab. The receptors originated from an adult with an advanced solid tumor such as melanoma, head and neck, liver or kidney cancer.

The chain carries TRBV7-2 and TRBJ1-3; D may be TRBD1 (6 bases). The CDR3 has 15 amino acids. The germline V gene has CDR1 SGHTA and CDR2 FQGNSA. The V and J ends lost 5 bases and 0 bases respectively, with 11 bases between them. Here the CDR3 reads CASSPRQVSGNTIYF. In nucleotides, the CDR3 is TGTGCCAGCAGCCCGCGACAGGTCTCTGGAAACACCATATATTTT.

The chain carries TRBV30 and TRBJ1-6; D gene ambiguous. Trimming removed 2 bases from V and 3 bases from J, with 8 bases in between. Germline loops: CDR1 GTSNPN, CDR2 SVGIG (reference sequence). CDR3 length: 14 amino acids. The CDR3 reads CAWSFTVYNSPLHF. The CDR3 DNA reads as TGTGCCTGGAGTTTCACGGTCTATAATTCACCCCTCCACTTT.

The rearrangement links TRBV6-4 to TRBJ2-2, with 10 bases aligning to TRBD2. There are 18 residues in the CDR3. V lost 4 bases, J lost 4 bases, and 12 bases stayed unmatched. Per germline, CDR1 MRHNA and CDR2 SNTAGT. CDR3 in amino acids: CASSGGPSGSTATGELFF. As DNA, the CDR3 is TGTGCCAGCAGTGGAGGACCTAGCGGGAGTACGGCCACCGGGGAGCTGTTTTTT.

J is TRBJ2-7 and V is TRBV7-9; no clear D gene. The ends were cut back, 1 base at V and 2 bases at J, with 6 bases in the middle. Germline-derived CDR1 and CDR2 are SEHNR and FQNEAQ (reference sequence). This CDR3 region has 13 residues. CDR3 protein: CASSLGATYEQYF. The CDR3 region has the DNA TGTGCCAGCAGCTTAGGTGCCACCTACGAGCAGTACTTC.

The V gene is TRBV30, the J gene TRBJ2-7; 13 positions match TRBD2. CDR3 size: 15 residues. V lost 2 bases, J lost 7 bases, and 8 bases stayed unmatched. The V gene's germline CDR1 is GTSNPN and CDR2 SVGIG (reference sequence). The CDR3 coding sequence is TGTGCCTGGAGTTTAGGACTAGCGGGAGTGAGGGAGCAGTACTTC. Amino acids: CAWSLGLAGVREQYF.

The CDR3 nucleotides are TGTGCCAGCAGTTCATCATTCACGGGGCTCTTGAGAGGCAAAAACATTCAGTACTTC. Protein sequence: CASSSSFTGLLRGKNIQYF. The chain recombines TRBV28 with TRBJ2-4, with D possibly being TRBD1 or TRBD2 (5 bases each). V was cut by 4 bases and J by 3 bases, with 25 bases left in between. CDR1 MDHEN and CDR2 SYDVKM come from the germline V gene. The CDR3 loop spans 19 amino acids. The whole variable domain, remainder taken from reference TRBV28 and TRBJ2-4, is DVKVTQSSRYLVKRTGEKVFLECVQDMDHENMFWYRQDPGLGLRLIYFSYDVKMKEKGDIPEGYSVSREKKERFSLILESASTNQTSMYLCASSSSFTGLLRGKNIQYFGAGTRLSVL.

The genes are TRBV6-6 and TRBJ2-1; weak D call: TRBD2 (6 bases). Looked up from germline, CDR1 is MNHNY and CDR2 is SVGAGI (reference sequence). V lost 7 bases and J 8 bases, leaving 24 bases between the germline ends. CDR3 length equals 16 residues. The CDR3 region is CASTTRPGEKPHEQFF. The DNA for the CDR3 is TGTGCCAGCACCACACGGCCGGGGGAGAAGCCCCATGAGCAGTTCTTC.

This chain links TRBV28 with TRBJ2-1, with TRBD1 matching 7 bases. The CDR3 length is 16 residues. Losses at the gene ends were 0 bases for V and 2 bases for J; bases not matched to a gene: 4. Germline CDR1 MDHEN, CDR2 SYDVKM. Written as DNA, the CDR3 is TGTGCCAGCAGTTTATGGGTGACAGGGACCTACAATGAGCAGTTCTTC. This codes for CASSLWVTGTYNEQFF.

This clone was recorded once. The gene calls are TRBV27 and TRBJ2-3; D call uncertain. The CDR3 totals 13 residues. The V and J ends lost 2 bases and 4 bases respectively, with 7 bases between them. Germline V gene data show CDR1 as MNHEY and CDR2 as SMNVEV (reference sequence). CDR3 nucleotide sequence: TGTGCCAGCAGTTTAAAAGCCGCAGATACGCAGTATTTT. It codes for CASSLKAADTQYF.

The rearrangement joins TRBV6-1 to TRBJ2-3, with 13 nucleotides matching TRBD2. The ends lost 4 bases at V and 5 bases at J; junction bases unmatched: 3. The length of the CDR3 is 15 residues. Germline V gene sequence: CDR1 MNHNS, CDR2 SASEGT. The chain's CDR3 is CASSAGLAGRDTQYF. CDR3 DNA sequence: TGTGCCAGCAGTGCGGGACTAGCGGGAAGAGATACGCAGTATTTT.

The chain joins TRBV19 to TRBJ2-7; D unresolved. Germline V gene lookup returns CDR1 LNHDA and CDR2 SQIVND (reference sequence). V gave up 3 bases and J gave up 0 bases, with 15 bases separating them. The CDR3 has 16 residues. CDR3 loop: CASSMGDQQSSYEQYF. Written as DNA, the CDR3 is TGTGCCAGTAGTATGGGTGACCAACAAAGCTCCTACGAGCAGTACTTC.

Only one count was recorded for this clone. The chain carries TRBV28 and TRBJ2-7; 8 nucleotides agree with TRBD1. The CDR3 runs to 12 residues. CDR1 and CDR2 from the germline V gene are MDHEN and SYDVKM. V gave up 6 bases and J gave up 3 bases; unmatched junction bases: 1. The CDR3: CASRQGVYEQYF. The CDR3 region has the DNA TGTGCCAGCAGACAGGGGGTCTACGAGCAGTACTTC.

This rearrangement joins TRBV30 to TRBJ1-2; no clear D gene. Germline V gives CDR1 GTSNPN, CDR2 SVGIG (reference sequence). This CDR3 is built from 11 residues. Trimming pared 5 bases from V and 4 bases from J, leaving 8 bases between. CDR3 protein: CAWEQIYGYTF. The CDR3, as DNA: TGTGCCTGGGAACAGATCTATGGCTACACCTTC.

CDR3 DNA sequence: TGTGCCAGCAGCCTTAACCCAGATACGCAGTATTTT. It codes for CASSLNPDTQYF. J is TRBJ2-3 and V is TRBV7-3; D gene unclear. The germline CDR1 and CDR2 sequences are SGHTA and FQGTGA. CDR3 size: 12 residues. Trimming left V 5 bases short and J 4 bases short, with 7 bases between.

V is TRBV7-8 and J is TRBJ1-6; D perhaps matches TRBD1 (5 bases). V dropped 7 bases and J dropped 7 bases, with 14 bases sitting between them. Germline CDR1 reads SGHVS; CDR2 reads FQNEAQ. The CDR3 has 14 residues. The CDR3 loop is CASTQGTWNSPLHF. In DNA, the CDR3 is TGTGCCAGCACCCAAGGGACGTGGAATTCACCCCTCCACTTT.

The chain links TRBV2 to TRBJ1-5; possibly TRBD1 for D (6 bases). Germline-derived CDR1 and CDR2 are SNHLY and FYNNEI. V lost 8 bases to trimming and J lost 1 base, with 9 bases between them. The CDR3 spans 13 residues. CDR3 sequence reads: CASGTQSNQPQHF. CDR3 in DNA: TGTGCCAGCGGGACACAGAGCAATCAGCCCCAGCATTTT.

The chain recombines TRBV5-1 with TRBJ2-2; perhaps TRBD1 as D (6 bases). V gave up 1 base and J gave up 6 bases, with 7 bases separating them. This CDR3 is 13 amino acids long. Looked up from germline, CDR1 is SGHRS and CDR2 is YFSETQ. This CDR3 reads CASSLTGPGELFF. The CDR3, as DNA: TGCGCCAGCAGCTTGACAGGGCCCGGGGAGCTGTTTTTT. Full variable domain (rest looked up from reference TRBV5-1 and TRBJ2-2): KAGVTQTPRYLIKTRGQQVTLSCSPISGHRSVSWYQQTPGQGLQFLFEYFSETQRNKGNFPGRFSGRQFSNSRSEMNVSTLELGDSALYLCASSLTGPGELFFGEGSRLTVL.

J is TRBJ2-1 and V is TRBV9; possibly TRBD2 for D (5 bases). This CDR3 is 14 amino acids long. The germline gives CDR1 SGDLS, CDR2 YYNGEE. V was pared by 4 bases and J by 7 bases, with 15 bases between. CDR3 nucleotides: TGTGCCAGCAGCCCGCGGGTCCTACTGAATGAGCAGTTCTTC. Translated: CASSPRVLLNEQFF. The full variable domain, completed using reference TRBV9 and TRBJ2-1, is DSGVTQTPKHLITATGQRVTLRCSPRSGDLSVYWYQQSLDQGLQFLIQYYNGEERAKGNILERFSAQQFPDLHSELNLSSLELGDSALYFCASSPRVLLNEQFFGPGTRLTVL.

The chain combines TRBV11-2 with TRBJ1-1; unclear D gene. This CDR3 contains 14 residues. Germline lookup yields CDR1 SGHAT and CDR2 FQNNGV. V lost 3 bases, J lost 1 base, and 9 bases lay in between. CDR3 sequence reads: CASSLWAGNTEAFF. The CDR3 DNA is TGTGCCAGCAGCTTGTGGGCGGGGAACACTGAAGCTTTCTTT.

J is TRBJ2-3 and V is TRBV7-2; 10 bases are shared with TRBD2. This CDR3 region has 16 residues. Germline V gene data show CDR1 as SGHTA and CDR2 as FQGNSA. The V and J ends lost 5 bases and 1 base, in that order; junction bases with no gene match: 6. CDR3 in DNA: TGTGCCAGCAGCCGGCTGAGCGGGAGGGGCACAGATACGCAGTATTTT. It specifies CASSRLSGRGTDTQYF.

The chain is built from TRBV18 and TRBJ2-6; D gene ambiguous. The germline V gene encodes CDR1 KGHSH and CDR2 LQKENI. V lost 3 bases to trimming and J lost 1 base, with 10 bases between them. This CDR3 comprises 16 residues. CDR3: CASSPLSRSGANVLTF. The CDR3 DNA is TGTGCCAGCTCACCCCTTTCTAGGTCTGGGGCCAACGTCCTGACTTTC.